The present TCR beta chain was sequenced within a study of shared clonotypes between healthy human individuals (dated by TCRdb to 2019 to 2021). Notes on the research overall: The cohort comprised a couple of women and a few men aged 18 to 49 years. For each donor, CD4 naive and CD4 memory were each given three plates, CD8 naive was given two plates, and CD8 memory was given one plate. The study deeply sequenced blood TCR repertoires of roughly five healthy adults to estimate repertoire size and the extent of clonotype sharing between individuals. To increase sequencing depth and limit assay-specific biases, TCR repertoire library preparation and sequencing were carried out by different laboratories using diverse techniques. Per donor, leukapheresis produced somewhere between about 0.94 and 9 billion PBMCs. The study at large found these results: Pairwise subsampling led to the expectation that sequencing depth would affect the degree of clonotype sharing among donors. Even with the large sequencing depth, rarefaction of the sorted-subset datasets indicated that sequencing was incomplete. Naive subsets generally had larger estimated clonotype richness than memory subsets. Sampling was limited to blood, and TCR repertoires in tissue likely differ from TCR repertoires in blood. Because the study included only a small number of donors, the genetic and exposure-history diversity represented was limited. Clonotypes shared by all four sorted-subset donors showed higher generation probabilities than non-shared clonotypes. Sharing across a few donors was observed for about 5% of naive CD4, under 4% of naive CD8, about 2.3% of memory CD4, and approximately 0.41% of memory CD8 clonotypes.

Using the deep immunoSEQ assay, multiplex PCR amplified TCR CDR3 regions from genomic DNA. Extracted genomic DNA from each cell subset was spread evenly across all wells of several immunoSEQ 96-well plates, with each plate serving as a replicate. Each replicate PCR for sorted subsets received about 210 ng genomic DNA, equal to tens of thousands of T cell genomes. The purified libraries were quantified using a Qubit 3.0 fluorometer, sized with a Bioanalyzer 2100, and then quantified again using the KAPA Library Quantification kit. Every immunoSEQ 96-well plate was sequenced on a dedicated single-read 150-cycle Illumina NextSeq 550 flow cell. The paper's data handling went like this. Because only junctional sequences without quality scores were contained in the immunoSEQ output, filtering matching that applied to full-length reads could not be performed. Sequences were annotated with PyIR, a Python wrapper for IgBLAST v1.9, and V/J genes and CDR3 were assigned using IMGT germline references. Reads were filtered out if the reads had weak V/J assignments (E-value above 1e-6), no CDR3, stop codons, out-of-frame junctions, or ambiguous translated residues. V3J clonotypes were defined as sequences sharing the same inferred V gene, J gene, and CDR3 amino acid sequence. Percentage overlap between repertoires was computed as shared unique clonotypes divided by the size of the smaller repertoire. Three approaches were used to assess repertoire richness: RTK rarefaction, the Chao1 estimator, and Recon v2.1 estimates of unobserved clonotypes. Generation probabilities for all TCRbeta clonotypes obtained by the gDNA method from a few donors were computed using OLGA. Sourced from immuneACCESS, this table was stored by TCRdb with only in-frame sequences that have V and J called. A share of the clones is absent; for the studies checked, an unresolved V gene accounts for under half, and the remainder has no known explanation. Clonal size and the V and J genes are those of that table, whereas D and trimming came from the DNA. Counted in this sample were about 1 million clones; about 70% of them appeared once. Over 1.3% of the sample belongs to the ten largest clones.

As for this clone: Its target antigen remains unknown. Per-base quality was not reported, and no clone a single base away is much larger than it.

Healthy HIV-negative adults with no recently reported acute infections or vaccinations were included as donors. Every donor was a Caucasian adult living in Nashville, Tennessee, USA. CD4+ T cells were enriched through magnetic negative selection, after which naive cells were positively selected on CD45RA and the remaining negative fraction served as the memory subset. Blood was obtained by leukapheresis, after which PBMCs were separated by Ficoll-Histopaque density gradient centrifugation and cryopreserved in liquid nitrogen vapor phase. Purity and quantity of every magnetically sorted T cell population were checked by analytical flow cytometry. Each sorted fraction had its genomic DNA isolated and then quantified by UV absorbance on a Nanodrop 2000c. CDR3 length: 15 amino acids, cysteine to phenylalanine. Only the CDR3 portion is preserved as DNA: 45 bases, with reading frame beginning at the first base. CDR1 MNHEY and CDR2 SVGAGI were looked up in the germline V gene.

Recombination linked TRBV6-5 to TRBJ2-5, with the D call perhaps TRBD1 or TRBD2, as 5 bases match in each case. The J call could be wrong; TRBJ2-7 is a better fit for the DNA end. The TCR sequence derives from a man in his late teens or twenties in good health. Sequenced sample: memory CD4+ T cells sorted from blood. Taken with the paper, the label for cell subset or site translates to: CD45RA-negative fraction. The DNA sequence is TGTGCCAGCAGAACCGGGACCAGATCCGGTTACGAGCAGTACTTC. This encodes CASRTGTRSGYEQYF.